These 20 T cell receptor beta chains came from one sample sequenced in a study of a mutant IDH1 vaccine in newly diagnosed glioma (dated by TCRdb to the early 2020s). The library was prepared using the immunoSEQ multiplex PCR assay. TCRdb took this table from immuneACCESS and kept in-frame rearrangements with V and J called. Such tables lack part of the clones; where checked against another copy, unresolved V genes explain under half of the gap, and the rest is unexplained. The sample table records 50,000 to 55,000 clones; roughly two thirds of these occur just once. Around 4.8% of the sample is held by the ten biggest clonotypes. What these receptors recognize is not known. Per the publication, the time point label means: week 47, end of study. Each vaccine dose, consisting of 300 ug of a 20-mer mutant IDH1 peptide in Montanide, was administered subcutaneously with topical imiquimod. The sequences come from peripheral blood mononuclear cells (PBMCs), collected from a glioma patient whose treatment included an IDH1 peptide vaccine. The receptor set was obtained from a man aged 40-49 years with glioma. Some clones in this sample may be carry-over from other donors' samples.

This chain uses TRBV5-1 with TRBJ1-1; the D gene is possibly TRBD1 (5 bases). V dropped 2 bases and J dropped 2 bases, with 10 bases sitting between them. CDR1 and CDR2 (germline): SGHRS, YFSETQ. The CDR3 has 14 amino acids. The CDR3: CASSFRDANTEAFF. The DNA for the CDR3 is TGCGCCAGCAGCTTCAGGGACGCCAACACTGAAGCTTTCTTT.

A few counts support this clone. The V gene is TRBV2, the J gene TRBJ2-1; the D is unclear. Germline V gene sequence: CDR1 SNHLY, CDR2 FYNNEI. Trimming shortened V by 5 bases and J by 6 bases, and 11 bases separated the two germline ends. There are 13 residues in the CDR3. Here the CDR3 DNA reads TGTGCCAGCAGTTACAGATTCGGCAATGAGCAGTTCTTC. The encoded protein is CASSYRFGNEQFF.

The chain recombines TRBV6-5 with TRBJ1-1; D not resolved. CDR3 length equals 13 residues. CDR1 MNHEY and CDR2 SVGAGI come from the germline V gene. V lost 4 bases to trimming and J lost 3 bases, with 9 bases between them. The CDR3 DNA reads as TGTGCCAGCAGTTGGATACTGGACACTGAAGCTTTCTTT. This translates into CASSWILDTEAFF.

This clone appeared a few times. J is TRBJ1-1 and V is TRBV5-1; 8 nucleotides line up with TRBD1. J was trimmed by 7 bases and V by 4 bases; bases with no gene match: 6. The CDR3 has 13 amino acids. Looked up from germline, CDR1 is SGHRS and CDR2 is YFSETQ. The CDR3, as DNA: TGCGCCAGCAGCCTTCAGGGGGCAGGTGAAGCTTTCTTT. Translation: CASSLQGAGEAFF.

V gene TRBV6-5 combines with J gene TRBJ1-2; 8 bases agree with TRBD1. The J segment lost 2 bases and the V segment lost 4 bases, leaving 6 bases of the junction unmatched. Germline V gene data show CDR1 as MNHEY and CDR2 as SVGAGI. The CDR3 has 15 residues. The CDR3 loop is CASSFSAGGNYGYTF. The CDR3, as DNA: TGTGCCAGCAGTTTTTCGGCAGGGGGCAACTATGGCTACACCTTC.

This clone showed up just once. J is TRBJ2-3 and V is TRBV9; TRBD2 matches at 13 bases. After removal of 3 bases from V and 3 bases from J, the junction contained 7 bases not matched to a gene. Germline V lookup: CDR1 SGDLS, CDR2 YYNGEE. The CDR3 length is 17 residues. The CDR3 here is CASSELSGLAGTDTQYF. The CDR3 region has the DNA TGTGCCAGCAGCGAACTCTCGGGACTAGCGGGGACAGATACGCAGTATTTT.

This clone was observed a few times. The chain is built from TRBV6-1 and TRBJ1-1, with 9 positions matching TRBD1. The CDR3 length is 13 residues. With 6 bases clipped from V and 5 bases from J, the junction kept 4 bases outside the gene matches. CDR1 MNHNS and CDR2 SASEGT come from the germline V gene. CDR3 DNA: TGTGCCAGCAGGAACAGGGGGCGTACTGAAGCTTTCTTT. This sequence encodes CASRNRGRTEAFF.

The chain carries TRBV2 and TRBJ2-4; D perhaps matches TRBD1 (5 bases). V lost 6 bases, J lost 8 bases, and 11 bases lay in between. In germline, CDR1 is SNHLY, CDR2 FYNNEI. The CDR3 covers 12 residues. CDR3 in DNA: TGTGCCAGCAGGGGAACAGGATACATTCAGTACTTC. Translating it yields CASRGTGYIQYF. Combining the CDR3 with reference TRBV2 and TRBJ2-4 gives the whole variable domain EPEVTQTPSHQVTQMGQEVILRCVPISNHLYFYWYRQILGQKVEFLVSFYNNEISEKSEIFDDQFSVERPDGSNFTLKIRSTKLEDSAMYFCASRGTGYIQYFGAGTRLSVL.

The J gene is TRBJ2-2, the V gene TRBV7-6; D is possibly TRBD2 (5 bases). With 1 base removed from V and 7 bases from J, the gap between germline ends came to 16 bases. Germline V gives CDR1 SGHVS, CDR2 FNYEAQ. The CDR3 totals 16 residues. This chain's CDR3 is CASSLVVDSEYGELFF. The CDR3, as DNA: TGTGCCAGCAGCTTAGTAGTGGACTCCGAGTACGGGGAGCTGTTTTTT.

J is TRBJ2-7 and V is TRBV19, with TRBD1 identical over 10 bases. V shed 6 bases, J shed 2 bases, and the junction held 13 bases outside the gene matches. The CDR3 has 17 amino acids. Germline assignment: CDR1 LNHDA and CDR2 SQIVND (reference sequence). DNA for the CDR3: TGTGCCAGTAGCTCGACCTCCGGGACAGGGGTCCCCTACGAGCAGTACTTC. This sequence encodes CASSSTSGTGVPYEQYF.

The genes are TRBV6-5 and TRBJ2-7; D tentatively reads TRBD1 or TRBD2 (5 bases each). This CDR3 has 13 amino acids. Deletions cut 7 bases from V and 0 bases from J, with 10 bases between. Germline V gene lookup returns CDR1 MNHEY and CDR2 SVGAGI. CDR3 residues: CASTADNSYEQYF. CDR3 DNA sequence: TGTGCCAGCACAGCGGACAACTCCTACGAGCAGTACTTC.

The chain joins TRBV27 to TRBJ2-7, with D possibly matching TRBD1 (5 bases). Germline loops: CDR1 MNHEY, CDR2 SMNVEV (reference sequence). Trimming pared 3 bases from V and 2 bases from J, leaving 14 bases between. The CDR3 covers 15 residues. The CDR3 spells CASSFSDSGAYEQYF. In DNA form, the CDR3 reads TGTGCCAGCAGTTTCTCTGACAGTGGCGCCTACGAGCAGTACTTC.

This clone was recorded a few times. This chain joins TRBV27 and TRBJ1-5; the D gene is possibly TRBD1 (5 bases). Germline-derived CDR1 and CDR2 are MNHEY and SMNVEV (reference sequence). CDR3 size: 15 residues. Between the trimmed V and J ends, which lost 6 bases and 0 bases, there was a span of 12 bases. The CDR3 region is CASSDSRTSNQPQHF. DNA of the CDR3: TGTGCCAGCAGCGACAGTCGAACTAGCAATCAGCCCCAGCATTTT.

V usage is TRBV7-2 and J usage is TRBJ2-5, with 7 bases lining up with TRBD2. V lost 5 bases and J lost 1; bases outside the gene matches: 4. Germline loops: CDR1 SGHTA, CDR2 FQGNSA. The CDR3 loop spans 14 amino acids. The CDR3 spells CASSPKRGQETQYF. The CDR3, as DNA: TGTGCCAGCAGCCCTAAGCGGGGCCAAGAGACCCAGTACTTC.

The chain employs TRBV10-1 and TRBJ1-2, with D perhaps TRBD1 (6 bases). Germline V gives CDR1 WNHNN, CDR2 SYGVQD (reference sequence). The ends were cut back, 0 bases at V and 6 bases at J, with 8 bases in the middle. This CDR3 is 13 amino acids long. CDR3 loop: CASSESGGDGYTF. In DNA form, the CDR3 reads TGCGCCAGCAGTGAGTCGGGGGGCGATGGCTACACCTTC.

This sequence joins TRBV7-9 and TRBJ1-2; D may be TRBD1 (5 bases). Germline V gene data show CDR1 as SEHNR and CDR2 as FQNEAQ (reference sequence). CDR3 length equals 16 residues. With 2 bases removed from V and 7 bases from J, the gap between germline ends came to 20 bases. CDR3 amino acids: CASSLFPGRGVGGYTF. The CDR3 nucleotides read TGTGCCAGCAGCTTATTCCCCGGTAGAGGGGTTGGTGGCTACACCTTC.

This clone was observed a few times. CDR3 loop: CASSPPTKGTEAFF. DNA of the CDR3: TGTGCCAGCAGTCCTCCGACCAAAGGGACTGAAGCTTTCTTT. The V call is TRBV6-5, the J call TRBJ1-1, with D unclear. V was pared by 5 bases and J by 5 bases, with 15 bases between. The CDR3 runs 14 residues. Germline V lookup: CDR1 MNHEY, CDR2 SVGAGI.

V is TRBV19 and J is TRBJ2-7; 9 nucleotides agree with TRBD1. CDR1 is LNHDA and CDR2 is SQIVND in the germline V gene (reference sequence). V was pared by 6 bases and J by 5 bases, with 14 bases of the junction left unmatched. The CDR3 covers 16 residues. The CDR3 protein is CASRFRFSDRGNEQYF. The CDR3 nucleotides are TGTGCCAGTAGATTTCGTTTTTCGGACAGGGGAAACGAGCAGTACTTC.

This clone was found a few times. J is TRBJ2-1 and V is TRBV6-5, with 9 positions matching TRBD2. CDR1 is MNHEY and CDR2 is SVGAGI in the germline V gene. The V and J ends lost 6 bases and 7 bases, in that order; junction bases with no gene match: 10. The CDR3 has 15 residues. CDR3 loop: CASRSQAGGQNEQFF. Written as DNA, the CDR3 is TGTGCCAGCAGATCTCAGGCGGGGGGGCAGAATGAGCAGTTCTTC.

The J gene is TRBJ2-3, the V gene TRBV19; D is uncertain. The CDR3 loop spans 14 amino acids. V shed 6 bases and J shed 0 bases, with 10 bases lying between them. From germline, CDR1 is LNHDA and CDR2 SQIVND (reference sequence). This CDR3 is CASRPGGSTDTQYF. In DNA, the CDR3 is TGTGCCAGTAGGCCGGGCGGAAGCACAGATACGCAGTATTTT.